This T cell receptor beta chain came from a study of T-cell reconstitution after alpha-beta-depleted transplantation in children. Regarding the study as a whole: Newly made T cells mostly supplied T-cell counts and diversity one year after transplant. Surviving recipient cells, namely T cells and thymic progenitors, were the source of high day-60 TCRbeta diversity in some patients. Expanded clones from the graft, numbering several hundred, reportedly supplied alpha-beta T cells about two months after transplant.

Preparation of the TCRbeta library was carried out with unique molecular identifiers. TCRdb used MiXCR to reprocess the PCR reads, holding one entry per CDR3 protein. The sample holds approximately 800,000 distinct CDR3 sequences, under 20% seen once. Regarding this clonotype: Its antigen is still unknown.

The sample consisted of PBMCs, mostly from graft donor cells, taken 360 days after TCRalphabeta/CD19-depleted stem cell transplant. This receptor was obtained from a male patient younger than 18 who had a stem cell transplant for acute lymphoblastic leukemia, so the T cells may come from the graft donor.

CDR3 coding DNA: TGTGCCAGCAGTTTTGCAGGTTACTCCTACGAGCAGTACTTC. This translates into CASSFAGYSYEQYF. The chain employs TRBV12-3 or TRBV12-4 and TRBJ2-7; D is unresolved. CDR3 length: 14 residues. With 3 bases removed from V and 0 bases from J, the gap between germline ends came to 9 bases.